These T cell receptor beta chains were read from a single sample in a study of cytomegalovirus exposure and HLA in healthy donors. The assay was immunoSEQ multiplex PCR, and TCRdb's table has in-frame clones only and misses some. The repertoire holds 150,000 to 200,000 clones, over 75% seen once, with 0.85% to 1% in the top ten. Source material: PBMCs. These receptors originate from a woman aged 50 to 60 in good health and CMV-seropositive. The conserved cysteine and the conserved F or W are not part of the CDR3 here.

len: 14; j_gene: TRBJ1-2; v_gene: TRBV7-2; CDR3aa: ASSPTESGTRYGYT
len: 11; j_gene: TRBJ2-5; v_gene: TRBV2; CDR3aa: ASIHRGKETQY
len: 13; j_gene: TRBJ2-3; v_gene: TRBV30; CDR3aa: AWGVGGGGGDTQY
len: 12; j_gene: TRBJ1-4; v_gene: TRBV7-9; CDR3aa: ASSLDSVAEKLF
len: 14; j_gene: TRBJ2-1; v_gene: TRBV11-2; CDR3aa: ASSLIGGGLYNEQF
len: 12; j_gene: TRBJ2-4; v_gene: TRBV4-3; CDR3aa: ASSQEADRNIQY
len: 9; j_gene: TRBJ1-1; v_gene: TRBV2; CDR3aa: ASSELVEAF
len: 12; j_gene: TRBJ2-6; v_gene: TRBV6-1; CDR3aa: ASSGGPGANVLT
len: 10; j_gene: TRBJ2-3; v_gene: TRBV2; CDR3aa: ASGRETDTQY
len: 13; j_gene: TRBJ2-1; v_gene: TRBV6-1; CDR3aa: ASSFSGSSYNEQF
len: 14; j_gene: TRBJ2-3; v_gene: TRBV4-3; CDR3aa: ASSQEQRGGTDTQY
len: 12; j_gene: TRBJ1-4; v_gene: TRBV2; CDR3aa: ASSDGGSNEKLF
len: 12; j_gene: TRBJ2-7; v_gene: TRBV7-2; CDR3aa: ASSLDRGYYEQY
len: 12; j_gene: TRBJ1-1; v_gene: TRBV18; CDR3aa: ASSPRGLVTEAF
len: 14; j_gene: TRBJ2-7; v_gene: TRBV27; CDR3aa: ASSLSRTSGIYEQY
len: 15; j_gene: TRBJ2-5; v_gene: TRBV9; CDR3aa: ASTIGGEQGGEETQY
len: 15; j_gene: TRBJ1-2; v_gene: TRBV19; CDR3aa: ASSPELDRGQVYGYT